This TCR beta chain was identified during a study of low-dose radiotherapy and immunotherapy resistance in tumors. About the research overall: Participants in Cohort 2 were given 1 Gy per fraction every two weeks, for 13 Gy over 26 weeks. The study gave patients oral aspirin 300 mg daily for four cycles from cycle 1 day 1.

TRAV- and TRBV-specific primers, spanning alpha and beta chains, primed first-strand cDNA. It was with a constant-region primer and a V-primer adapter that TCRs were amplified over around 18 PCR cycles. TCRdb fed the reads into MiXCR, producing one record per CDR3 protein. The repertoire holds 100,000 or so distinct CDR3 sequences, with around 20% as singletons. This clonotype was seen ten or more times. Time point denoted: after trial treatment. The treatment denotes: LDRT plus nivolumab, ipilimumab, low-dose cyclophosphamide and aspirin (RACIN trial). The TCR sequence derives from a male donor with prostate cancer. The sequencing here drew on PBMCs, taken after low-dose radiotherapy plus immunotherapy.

CDR3 nucleotide sequence: TGTGCCAGCAGTCCGACTAGCGGGGGGCGAGAGACCCAGTACTTC. Translating gives CASSPTSGGRETQYF. This chain links TRBV12-3 or TRBV12-4 with TRBJ2-5; TRBD2 matches at 13 bases. The CDR3 spans 15 residues. V was pared by 5 bases and J by 4 bases, with 4 bases of the junction left unmatched.